These 27 T cell receptor beta chains came from one sample sequenced in a study of CD8+ T cells in alopecia areata. Described treatment: oral pan-JAK inhibitor, 5-10 mg twice daily. TCR sequencing used cDNA made by reverse transcription of extracted RNA. The data were produced by immunoSEQ multiplex PCR, yet TCRdb's version contains in-frame clones alone and is incomplete. The data hold 150,000 to 250,000 clones, with over 45% observed a single time. The sample consisted of CD4+ T cells sorted from blood, taken at week 24, from a patient treated with tofacitinib. The receptors derive from a human donor with alopecia areata.

This chain links TRBV30 with TRBJ2-3; no definite D call. CDR3 length: 14 residues. Trimming left V 1 base short and J 1 base short, with 9 bases between. Germline V gene lookup returns CDR1 GTSNPN and CDR2 SVGIG (reference sequence). CDR3 coding DNA: TGTGCCTGGAGTGAGTTACGCGGCACAGATACGCAGTATTTT. Amino acid sequence: CAWSELRGTDTQYF.

This chain connects TRBV27 to TRBJ1-5, with D possibly matching TRBD1 (6 bases). V lost 4 bases and J 1 base, leaving 14 bases between the germline ends. CDR1 is MNHEY, CDR2 SMNVEV, per germline (reference sequence). The CDR3 has 16 amino acids. The DNA of the CDR3 is TGTGCCAGCAGTTGGGGAGGGGGGTCGAGCAATCAGCCCCAGCATTTT. Its protein is CASSWGGGSSNQPQHF.

V is TRBV7-2 and J is TRBJ2-5, with TRBD1 matching 8 bases. The CDR3 has 14 residues. Germline values: CDR1 SGHTA, CDR2 FQGNSA. V lost 7 bases and J lost 4; bases outside the gene matches: 8. CDR3 residues: CASIPNRGAETQYF. CDR3 in DNA: TGTGCCAGCATCCCCAACAGGGGGGCAGAGACCCAGTACTTC.

This clone was detected once. The chain is built from TRBV30 and TRBJ2-2, with D hard to call. There are 10 residues in the CDR3. CDR1 and CDR2 (germline): GTSNPN, SVGIG (reference sequence). V gave up 3 bases and J gave up 7 bases, with 3 bases separating them. The CDR3 region has the DNA TGTGCCTGGAGGGACGGGGAGCTGTTTTTT. It encodes CAWRDGELFF. Full variable domain (rest looked up from reference TRBV30 and TRBJ2-2): SQTIHQWPATLVQPVGSPLSLECTVEGTSNPNLYWYRQAAGRGLQLLFYSVGIGQISSEVPQNLSASRPQDRQFILSSKKLLLSDSGFYLCAWRDGELFFGEGSRLTVL.

The V and J genes are TRBV2 and TRBJ2-7; TRBD2 matches at 7 bases. Looked up from germline, CDR1 is SNHLY and CDR2 is FYNNEI. There are 16 residues in the CDR3. J was trimmed by 7 bases and V by 3 bases; bases with no gene match: 15. CDR3 region: CASSEETPTGGTEQYF. CDR3 coding DNA: TGTGCCAGCAGTGAGGAAACCCCCACCGGGGGGACGGAGCAGTACTTC.

The rearrangement links TRBV7-2 to TRBJ1-1; no clear D gene. CDR1 and CDR2 (germline): SGHTA, FQGNSA. V lost 5 bases and J 8 bases, leaving 18 bases between the germline ends. This CDR3 region has 14 residues. Here the CDR3 reads CASSPSRSATEAFF. CDR3 nucleotides: TGTGCCAGCAGCCCTTCACGTTCGGCTACCGAAGCTTTCTTT.

The V call is TRBV30, the J call TRBJ2-1, with D unresolved. The length of the CDR3 is 11 residues. Germline lookup yields CDR1 GTSNPN and CDR2 SVGIG (reference sequence). V was clipped by 4 bases and J by 7 bases, with 8 bases between them. In DNA form, the CDR3 reads TGTGCCTGGAACAGATTAAATGAGCAGTTCTTC. Translation gives CAWNRLNEQFF.

This clone was counted a few times. The chain recombines TRBV7-2 with TRBJ2-5; 8 bases are a match to TRBD2. This CDR3 spans 14 amino acids. Germline lookup yields CDR1 SGHTA and CDR2 FQGNSA. J gave up 4 bases and V 4 bases, and 5 bases lay outside the gene matches. Here the CDR3 reads CASSSGTRGETQYF. In DNA form, the CDR3 reads TGTGCCAGCAGCTCCGGGACTAGAGGAGAGACCCAGTACTTC.

This clone turned up a few times. The same CDR3 arises from other DNA sequences in this sample as well. The J gene is TRBJ2-3, the V gene TRBV2, with D unclear. Trimming stripped 2 bases from V and 4 bases from J, with 1 base between. In germline, CDR1 is SNHLY, CDR2 FYNNEI. The CDR3 has 11 amino acids. The CDR3 bases are TGTGCCAGCAGTGAATCAGATACGCAGTATTTT. This gives the protein CASSESDTQYF.

The J gene is TRBJ1-1, the V gene TRBV7-2, with a tentative D call TRBD1 (5 bases). The CDR3 length is 13 residues. Germline-derived CDR1 and CDR2 are SGHTA and FQGNSA. The ends were cut back, 2 bases at V and 7 bases at J, with 11 bases in the middle. CDR3 region: CASSLSQGYEAFF. The DNA for the CDR3 is TGTGCCAGCAGCTTATCCCAGGGATATGAAGCTTTCTTT.

V gene TRBV6-5 combines with J gene TRBJ1-1; D gene uncertain. The V end was cut by 2 bases, the J end by 2 bases, with 6 bases between. Germline CDR1 is MNHEY and CDR2 is SVGAGI. This CDR3 has 13 amino acids. The CDR3 spells CASSYRQNTEAFF. In DNA, the CDR3 is TGTGCCAGCAGTTACCGGCAAAACACTGAAGCTTTCTTT.

The chain carries TRBV4-3 and TRBJ2-7; either TRBD1 or TRBD2 may fit D (5 bases each). Trimming took 3 bases from V and 5 from J, leaving 5 bases between them. This CDR3 region has 11 residues. Germline assignment: CDR1 LGHNA and CDR2 YSLEER. The CDR3 DNA is TGCGCCAGCAGCCAGGGGGACGAGCAGTACTTC. This encodes CASSQGDEQYF.

The chain links TRBV4-1 to TRBJ1-1; no reliable D call. Germline-derived CDR1 and CDR2 are MGHRA and YSYEKL. The CDR3 totals 16 residues. The V end was cut by 1 base, the J end by 5 bases, with 17 bases between. The CDR3 reads CASSQVQGRGGTEAFF. CDR3 nucleotide sequence: TGCGCCAGCAGCCAAGTTCAAGGACGTGGAGGAACTGAAGCTTTCTTT.

The chain employs TRBV11-2 and TRBJ2-3; no firm D call. Trimming cost V 1 base and J 6 bases, with 11 bases left between them. CDR3 length: 14 residues. Germline CDR1 is SGHAT and CDR2 is FQNNGV. This CDR3 is CASSLGAAPDTQYF. CDR3 DNA: TGTGCCAGCAGCTTAGGTGCTGCGCCCGATACGCAGTATTTT.

Regarding this clone: Other DNA sequences in this sample translate to the same CDR3. The chain recombines TRBV6-5 with TRBJ1-2; no clear D gene. The CDR3 is made up of 14 amino acids. CDR1 is MNHEY and CDR2 is SVGAGI in the germline V gene. V gave up 0 bases and J gave up 2 bases, with 7 bases separating them. The chain's CDR3 is CASSYSGGNYGYTF. DNA of the CDR3: TGTGCCAGCAGTTACTCCGGCGGGAACTATGGCTACACCTTC.

The genes are TRBV11-1 and TRBJ2-3; 10 nucleotides match TRBD2. V trimming: 1 base; J trimming: 4 bases; junction bases outside the gene matches: 8. CDR3 size: 17 residues. Per germline, CDR1 SGHAT and CDR2 FQDESV (reference sequence). CDR3 sequence: CASSLDLSGGEADTQYF. The CDR3 nucleotides read TGTGCCAGCAGCTTAGATTTAAGCGGGGGGGAGGCAGATACGCAGTATTTT.

Only a few counts were recorded for this clone. The chain is built from TRBV29-1 and TRBJ2-7; the D is unclear. The CDR3 contains 11 residues. Trimming stripped 3 bases from V and 3 bases from J, with 6 bases between. Germline V gives CDR1 SQVTM, CDR2 ANQGSEA. CDR3 in amino acids: CSVDTIYEQYF. The CDR3 bases are TGCAGCGTTGACACGATCTACGAGCAGTACTTC.

The chain couples TRBV11-3 to TRBJ2-5, with TRBD1 as a possible D gene (5 bases). The CDR3 consists of 13 residues. Germline loops: CDR1 SGHNT, CDR2 YENEEA. The V end was cut by 1 base, the J end by 2 bases, with 5 bases between. CDR3 region: CASSLGQQETQYF. CDR3 nucleotides: TGTGCCAGCAGCTTAGGACAGCAAGAGACCCAGTACTTC.

In this sample, this clone turned up once. The chain is built from TRBV30 and TRBJ2-3; D is ambiguous. Looked up from germline, CDR1 is GTSNPN and CDR2 is SVGIG (reference sequence). This CDR3 is 11 amino acids long. Trimming cost V 2 bases and J 2 bases, with 2 bases left between them. The chain's CDR3 is CAWSITDTQYF. The CDR3 DNA reads as TGTGCCTGGAGTATCACAGATACGCAGTATTTT.

V is TRBV30 and J is TRBJ1-2; D is perhaps TRBD1 (5 bases). This CDR3 region has 11 residues. Per the germline V gene, CDR1 is GTSNPN and CDR2 is SVGIG (reference sequence). The CDR3 is CATATNYGYTF. The CDR3 region has the DNA TGTGCGACAGCGACTAACTATGGCTACACCTTC.

This clone was seen more than once but under ten times. This rearrangement joins TRBV5-1 to TRBJ2-6; D gene uncertain. The germline CDR1 and CDR2 sequences are SGHRS and YFSETQ. Trimming took 1 base from V and 0 from J, leaving 2 bases between them. This CDR3 region has 14 residues. CDR3 residues: CASSLRSGANVLTF. The DNA of the CDR3 is TGCGCCAGCAGCTTGCGCTCTGGGGCCAACGTCCTGACTTTC.

The rearrangement uses TRBV7-2 and TRBJ1-6; D uncertain. The CDR3 length is 15 residues. Trimming removed 2 bases from V and 2 bases from J, with 7 bases in between. Per the germline V gene, CDR1 is SGHTA and CDR2 is FQGNSA. CDR3 in amino acids: CASSLRPAYNSPLHF. The CDR3 DNA reads as TGTGCCAGCAGCTTACGGCCGGCCTATAATTCACCCCTCCACTTT.

This clone has more than one count but fewer than ten. This CDR3 reads CASSLAGPWGQFF. The DNA of the CDR3 is TGTGCCAGCAGCTTAGCAGGCCCGTGGGGGCAGTTCTTC. The chain employs TRBV7-9 and TRBJ2-1; D gene unclear. V was shortened by 0 bases and J by 12 bases, with 12 bases between the two germline ends. The CDR3 has 13 amino acids. Germline CDR1 SEHNR, CDR2 FQNEAQ (reference sequence).

The chain uses TRBV4-1 and TRBJ1-1, with 7 bases that match TRBD1. Germline-derived CDR1 and CDR2 are MGHRA and YSYEKL. V trimming: 2 bases; J trimming: 1 base; junction bases outside the gene matches: 4. This CDR3 spans 15 amino acids. The CDR3 loop is CASSQPGQKNTEAFF. Written as DNA, the CDR3 is TGCGCCAGCAGCCAACCGGGACAGAAGAACACTGAAGCTTTCTTT.

V and J are TRBV27 and TRBJ2-5, with 9 bases lining up with TRBD1. CDR3 length equals 14 residues. Trimming cost V 5 bases and J 2 bases; bases outside gene matches: 3. Germline lookup yields CDR1 MNHEY and CDR2 SMNVEV (reference sequence). CDR3 region: CASSLDRGQETQYF. As DNA, the CDR3 is TGTGCCAGCAGTCTGGACAGGGGACAAGAGACCCAGTACTTC.

The chain joins TRBV6-5 to TRBJ2-2; no clear D. The CDR3 is 16 amino acids. CDR1 and CDR2 (germline): MNHEY, SVGAGI. V was cut by 0 bases and J by 0 bases, with 8 bases left in between. The CDR3, as DNA: TGTGCCAGCAGTTACTCGACCGGAGCGAACACCGGGGAGCTGTTTTTT. Residues: CASSYSTGANTGELFF.

The chain uses TRBV7-2 and TRBJ1-1; D gene unclear. There are 16 residues in the CDR3. Germline CDR1 is SGHTA and CDR2 is FQGNSA. V was cut by 5 bases and J by 1 base, with 17 bases left in between. The CDR3 coding sequence is TGTGCCAGCAGCCCGCAGGAAAGGCTACAGAACACTGAAGCTTTCTTT. This translates into CASSPQERLQNTEAFF.